The clone carrying this T cell receptor (beta chain) was counted at least ten times. Antigen: not known. These data originate in a study of Graves' ophthalmopathy and Graves' hyperthyroidism. The study's findings and limits: Clonotypes were expanded in thyroid at above 0.001 frequency, and most also appeared in blood. Using a 13-signature model, the authors split ophthalmopathy from stable hyperthyroidism, with just under 90% sensitivity and 81.08% specificity.

The CDR3 has 15 residues. CDR1 is SEHNR, CDR2 FQNEAQ, per germline (reference sequence). The V and J ends lost 8 bases and 0 bases respectively, with 16 bases between them. The TCR beta CDR3 regions underwent amplification from RNA transcripts. First-round RT-PCR relied on HTBI primers, and a second-round multiplex PCR came next. TCRdb reprocessed the multiplex PCR reads with MiXCR, giving one entry per CDR3 protein. The table records more than 300,000 distinct CDR3 sequences, 15% of them present only once. Hyperthyroidism in these 18- to 65-year-old patients was newly diagnosed, lasting under 2 months. As the starting material, 10 ml of fresh peripheral blood yielded the PBMCs.

The sample consisted of peripheral blood. This receptor was taken from a woman aged 18-35 years with stable Graves' hyperthyroidism. J is TRBJ1-1 and V is TRBV7-9; the D is unclear. The CDR3 sequence: CASQDFRGLNTEAFF. CDR3 nucleotide sequence: TGTGCCAGCCAGGATTTTCGGGGTCTGAACACTGAAGCTTTCTTT.